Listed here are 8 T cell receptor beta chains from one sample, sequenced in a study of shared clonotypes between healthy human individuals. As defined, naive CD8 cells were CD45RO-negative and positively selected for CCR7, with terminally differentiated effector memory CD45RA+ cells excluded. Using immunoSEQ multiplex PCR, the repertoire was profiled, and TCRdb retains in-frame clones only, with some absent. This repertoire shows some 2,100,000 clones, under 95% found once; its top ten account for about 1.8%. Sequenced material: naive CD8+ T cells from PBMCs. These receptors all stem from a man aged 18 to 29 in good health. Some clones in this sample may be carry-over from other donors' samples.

The CDR3 here is CASSSRFSGANVLTF. The CDR3 DNA is TGTGCCAGCAGCTCACGGTTCTCTGGGGCCAACGTCCTGACTTTC. The chain uses TRBV9 and TRBJ2-6, with D unresolved. CDR1 is SGDLS, CDR2 YYNGEE, per germline. V was clipped by 4 bases and J by 0 bases, with 8 bases between them. CDR3 length: 15 residues.

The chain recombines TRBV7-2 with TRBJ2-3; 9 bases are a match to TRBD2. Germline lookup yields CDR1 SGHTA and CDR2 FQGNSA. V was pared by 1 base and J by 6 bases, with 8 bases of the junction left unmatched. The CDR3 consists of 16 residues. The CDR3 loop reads CASSLEASGMWDTQYF. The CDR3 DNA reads TGTGCCAGCAGCTTAGAGGCTAGCGGGATGTGGGATACGCAGTATTTT.

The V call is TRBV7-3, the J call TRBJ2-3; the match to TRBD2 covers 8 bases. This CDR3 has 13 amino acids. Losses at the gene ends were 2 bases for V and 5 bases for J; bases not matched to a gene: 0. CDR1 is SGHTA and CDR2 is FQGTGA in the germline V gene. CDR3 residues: CASSLLAGDTQYF. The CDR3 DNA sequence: TGTGCCAGCAGCTTACTAGCGGGAGATACGCAGTATTTT.

The chain's CDR3 is CASGLNYEQYF. DNA for the CDR3: TGTGCCAGCGGCCTAAACTACGAGCAGTACTTC. The chain carries TRBV6-5 and TRBJ2-7; no definite D call. The V end was cut by 8 bases, the J end by 3 bases, with 8 bases between. CDR1 is MNHEY, CDR2 SVGAGI, per germline. The CDR3 spans 11 residues.

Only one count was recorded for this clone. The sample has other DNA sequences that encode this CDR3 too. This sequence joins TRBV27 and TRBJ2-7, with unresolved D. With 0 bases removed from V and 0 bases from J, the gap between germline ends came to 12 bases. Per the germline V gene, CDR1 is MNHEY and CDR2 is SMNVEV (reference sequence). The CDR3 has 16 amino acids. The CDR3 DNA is TGTGCCAGCAGTTTATCGGGCGGTAGGAGCTCCTACGAGCAGTACTTC. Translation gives CASSLSGGRSSYEQYF.

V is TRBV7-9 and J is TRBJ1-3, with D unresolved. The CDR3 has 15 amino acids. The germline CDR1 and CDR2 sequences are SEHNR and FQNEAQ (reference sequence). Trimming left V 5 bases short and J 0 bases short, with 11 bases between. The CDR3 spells CASSPGFSSGNTIYF. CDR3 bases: TGTGCCAGCAGCCCAGGCTTTAGCTCTGGAAACACCATATATTTT. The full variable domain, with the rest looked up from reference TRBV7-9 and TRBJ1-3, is DTGVSQNPRHKITKRGQNVTFRCDPISEHNRLYWYRQTLGQGPEFLTYFQNEAQLEKSRLLSDRFSAERPKGSFSTLEIQRTEQGDSAMYLCASSPGFSSGNTIYFGEGSWLTVV.

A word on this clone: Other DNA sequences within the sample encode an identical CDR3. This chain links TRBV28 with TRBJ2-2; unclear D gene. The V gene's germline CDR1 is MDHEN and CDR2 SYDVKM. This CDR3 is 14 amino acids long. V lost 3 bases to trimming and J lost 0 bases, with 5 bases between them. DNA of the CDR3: TGTGCCAGCAGTTTCGCGGCGAACACCGGGGAGCTGTTTTTT. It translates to CASSFAANTGELFF.

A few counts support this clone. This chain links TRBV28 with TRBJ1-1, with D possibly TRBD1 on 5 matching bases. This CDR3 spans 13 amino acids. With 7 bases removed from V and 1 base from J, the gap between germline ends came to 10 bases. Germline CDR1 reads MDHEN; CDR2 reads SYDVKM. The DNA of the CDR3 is TGTGCCAGCACTCGGGGACGGAACACTGAAGCTTTCTTT. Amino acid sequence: CASTRGRNTEAFF.